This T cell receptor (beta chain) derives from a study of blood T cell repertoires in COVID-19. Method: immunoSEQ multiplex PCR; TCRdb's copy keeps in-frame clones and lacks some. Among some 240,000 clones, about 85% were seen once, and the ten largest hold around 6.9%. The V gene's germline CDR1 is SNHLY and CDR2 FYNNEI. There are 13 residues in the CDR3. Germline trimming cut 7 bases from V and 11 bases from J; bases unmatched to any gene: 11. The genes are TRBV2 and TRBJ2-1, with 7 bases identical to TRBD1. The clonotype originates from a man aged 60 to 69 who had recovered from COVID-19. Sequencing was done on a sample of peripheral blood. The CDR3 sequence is CASTENRQGQQFF. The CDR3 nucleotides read TGTGCCAGCACCGAAAATAGACAGGGTCAGCAGTTCTTC.